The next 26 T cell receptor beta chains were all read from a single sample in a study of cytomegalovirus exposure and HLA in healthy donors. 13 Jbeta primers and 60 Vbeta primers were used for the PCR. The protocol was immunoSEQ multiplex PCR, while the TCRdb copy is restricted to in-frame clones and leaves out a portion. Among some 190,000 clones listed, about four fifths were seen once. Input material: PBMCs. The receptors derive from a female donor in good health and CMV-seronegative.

CDR3 bases: TGTGCCAGCAGTGAAGGCCGCACAGTGAACACTGAAGCTTTCTTT. Its protein product is CASSEGRTVNTEAFF. The chain links TRBV2 to TRBJ1-1, with no clear D. Trimming left V 1 base short and J 0 bases short, with 9 bases between. The CDR3 has 15 residues. In germline, CDR1 is SNHLY, CDR2 FYNNEI.

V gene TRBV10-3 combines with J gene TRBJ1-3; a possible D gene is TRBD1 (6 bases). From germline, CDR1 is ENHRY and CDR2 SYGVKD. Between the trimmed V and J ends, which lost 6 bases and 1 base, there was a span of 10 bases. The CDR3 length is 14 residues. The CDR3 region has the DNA TGTGCCATCAGACAGGGATCTTCTGGAAACACCATATATTTT. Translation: CAIRQGSSGNTIYF.

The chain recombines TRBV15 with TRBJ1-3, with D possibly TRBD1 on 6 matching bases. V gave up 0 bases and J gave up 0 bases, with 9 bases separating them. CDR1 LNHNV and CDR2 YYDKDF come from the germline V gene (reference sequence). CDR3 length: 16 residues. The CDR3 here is CATSRDLTGSGNTIYF. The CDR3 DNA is TGTGCCACCAGCAGAGATCTGACAGGCTCTGGAAACACCATATATTTT.

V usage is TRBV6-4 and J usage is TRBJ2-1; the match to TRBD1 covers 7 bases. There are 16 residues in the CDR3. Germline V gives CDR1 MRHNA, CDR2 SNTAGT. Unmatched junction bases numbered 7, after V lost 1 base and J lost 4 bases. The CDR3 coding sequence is TGTGCCAGCAGTGACTTAAACAGGGGAGAATACAATGAGCAGTTCTTC. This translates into CASSDLNRGEYNEQFF.

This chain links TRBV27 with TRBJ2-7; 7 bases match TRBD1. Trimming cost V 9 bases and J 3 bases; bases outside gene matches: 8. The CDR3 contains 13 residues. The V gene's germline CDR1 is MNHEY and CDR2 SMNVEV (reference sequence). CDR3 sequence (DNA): TGTGCCAGAAATCGGGGACAGATCTACGAGCAGTACTTC. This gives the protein CARNRGQIYEQYF.

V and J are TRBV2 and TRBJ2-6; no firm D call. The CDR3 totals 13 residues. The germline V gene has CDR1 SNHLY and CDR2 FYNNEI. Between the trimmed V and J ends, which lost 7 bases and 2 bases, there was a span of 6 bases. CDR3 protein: CASMAAGANVLTF. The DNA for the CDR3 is TGTGCCAGCATGGCCGCTGGGGCCAACGTCCTGACTTTC. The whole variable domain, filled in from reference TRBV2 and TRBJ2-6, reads EPEVTQTPSHQVTQMGQEVILRCVPISNHLYFYWYRQILGQKVEFLVSFYNNEISEKSEIFDDQFSVERPDGSNFTLKIRSTKLEDSAMYFCASMAAGANVLTFGAGSRLTVL.

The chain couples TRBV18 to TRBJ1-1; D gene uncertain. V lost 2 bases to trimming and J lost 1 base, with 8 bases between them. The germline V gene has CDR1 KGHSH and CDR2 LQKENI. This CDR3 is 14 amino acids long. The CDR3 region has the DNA TGTGCCAGCTCACCAGAGGCGGCGAACACTGAAGCTTTCTTT. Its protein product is CASSPEAANTEAFF.

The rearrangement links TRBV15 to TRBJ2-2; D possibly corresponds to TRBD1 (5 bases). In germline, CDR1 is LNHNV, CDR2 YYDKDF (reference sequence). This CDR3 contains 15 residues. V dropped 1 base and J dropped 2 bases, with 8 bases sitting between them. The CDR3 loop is CATSRGGVNTGELFF. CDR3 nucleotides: TGTGCCACCAGCAGAGGGGGCGTAAACACCGGGGAGCTGTTTTTT.

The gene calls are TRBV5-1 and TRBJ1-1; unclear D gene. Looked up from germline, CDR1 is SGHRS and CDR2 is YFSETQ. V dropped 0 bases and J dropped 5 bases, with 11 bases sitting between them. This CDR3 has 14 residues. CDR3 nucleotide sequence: TGCGCCAGCAGCTTGGGTATTAGTGGTACTGAAGCTTTCTTT. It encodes CASSLGISGTEAFF.

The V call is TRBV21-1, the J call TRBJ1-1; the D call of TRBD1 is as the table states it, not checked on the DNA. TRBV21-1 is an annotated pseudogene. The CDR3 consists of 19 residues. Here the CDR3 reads CASSKLGPRDRGLNTEAFF. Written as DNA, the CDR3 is TGTGCCAGCAGCAAATTAGGACCCCGGGACAGGGGCCTAAACACTGAAGCTTTCTTT.

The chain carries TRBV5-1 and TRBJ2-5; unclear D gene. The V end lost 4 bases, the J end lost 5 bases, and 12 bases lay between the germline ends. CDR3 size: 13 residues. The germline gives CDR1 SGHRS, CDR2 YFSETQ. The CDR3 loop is CASSPQYSETQYF. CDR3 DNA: TGCGCCAGCAGCCCACAGTACTCGGAGACCCAGTACTTC.

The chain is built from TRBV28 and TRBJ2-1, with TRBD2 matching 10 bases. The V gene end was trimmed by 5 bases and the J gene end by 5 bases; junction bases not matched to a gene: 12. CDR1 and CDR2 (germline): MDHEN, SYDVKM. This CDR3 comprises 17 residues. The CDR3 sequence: CASSPLPFTSGDNEQFF. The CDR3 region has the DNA TGTGCCAGCAGTCCCCTCCCCTTCACTAGCGGGGACAATGAGCAGTTCTTC.

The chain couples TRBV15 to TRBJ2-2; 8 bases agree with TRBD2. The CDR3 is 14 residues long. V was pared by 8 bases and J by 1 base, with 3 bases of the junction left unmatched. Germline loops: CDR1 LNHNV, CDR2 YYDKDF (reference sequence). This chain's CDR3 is CATSLAENTGELFF. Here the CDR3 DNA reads TGTGCCACCTCACTAGCGGAGAACACCGGGGAGCTGTTTTTT.

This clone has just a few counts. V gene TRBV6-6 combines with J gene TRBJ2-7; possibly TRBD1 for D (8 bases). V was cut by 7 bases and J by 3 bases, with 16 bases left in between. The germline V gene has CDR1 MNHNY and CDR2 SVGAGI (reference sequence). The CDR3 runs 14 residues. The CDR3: CASNMDREGYEQYF. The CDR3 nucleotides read TGTGCCAGCAATATGGACAGGGAGGGCTACGAGCAGTACTTC.

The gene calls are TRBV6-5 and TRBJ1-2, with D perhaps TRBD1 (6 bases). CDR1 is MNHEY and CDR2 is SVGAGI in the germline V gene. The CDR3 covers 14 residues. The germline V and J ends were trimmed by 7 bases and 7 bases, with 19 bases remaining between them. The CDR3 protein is CASKEGGAGAGYTF. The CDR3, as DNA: TGTGCCAGCAAGGAGGGCGGCGCGGGGGCTGGCTACACCTTC.

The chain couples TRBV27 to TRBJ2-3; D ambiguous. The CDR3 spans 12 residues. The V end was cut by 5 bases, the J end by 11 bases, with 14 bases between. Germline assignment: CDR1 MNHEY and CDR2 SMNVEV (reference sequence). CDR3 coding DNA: TGTGCCAGCAGTACCCACGCGGCGGTGCAGTATTTT. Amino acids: CASSTHAAVQYF.

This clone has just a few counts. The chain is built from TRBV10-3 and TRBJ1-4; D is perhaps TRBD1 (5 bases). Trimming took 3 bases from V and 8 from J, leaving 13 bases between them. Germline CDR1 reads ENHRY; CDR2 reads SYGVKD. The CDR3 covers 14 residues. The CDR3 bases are TGTGCCATCAGTGATCTGGGGCTACGGGAAAAACTGTTTTTT. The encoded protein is CAISDLGLREKLFF.

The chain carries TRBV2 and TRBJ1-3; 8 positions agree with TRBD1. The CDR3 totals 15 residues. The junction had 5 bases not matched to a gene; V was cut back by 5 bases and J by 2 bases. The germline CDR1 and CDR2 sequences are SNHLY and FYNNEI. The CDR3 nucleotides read TGTGCCAGCAGTTTAGACAGGGGCACTGGAAACACCATATATTTT. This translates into CASSLDRGTGNTIYF.

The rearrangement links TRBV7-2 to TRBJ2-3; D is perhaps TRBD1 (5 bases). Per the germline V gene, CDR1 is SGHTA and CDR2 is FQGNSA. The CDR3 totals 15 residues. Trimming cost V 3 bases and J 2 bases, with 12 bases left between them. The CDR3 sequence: CASSFRKGFTDTQYF. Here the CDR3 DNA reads TGTGCCAGCAGCTTTAGGAAGGGGTTCACAGATACGCAGTATTTT.

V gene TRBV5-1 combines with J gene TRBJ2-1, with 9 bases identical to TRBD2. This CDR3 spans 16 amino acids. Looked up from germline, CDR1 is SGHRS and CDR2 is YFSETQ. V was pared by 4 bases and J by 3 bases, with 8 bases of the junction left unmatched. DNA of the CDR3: TGCGCCAGCAGCCTGACTAGCGGAACCCACTACAATGAGCAGTTCTTC. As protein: CASSLTSGTHYNEQFF.

CDR3 loop: CASRLAGGRADTQYF. CDR3 sequence (DNA): TGTGCCAGCAGGCTAGCGGGGGGGCGGGCAGATACGCAGTATTTT. This chain connects TRBV6-6 to TRBJ2-3; 12 bases agree with TRBD2. CDR1 MNHNY and CDR2 SVGAGI come from the germline V gene (reference sequence). This CDR3 is built from 15 residues. The V gene end was trimmed by 6 bases and the J gene end by 4 bases; junction bases not matched to a gene: 5.

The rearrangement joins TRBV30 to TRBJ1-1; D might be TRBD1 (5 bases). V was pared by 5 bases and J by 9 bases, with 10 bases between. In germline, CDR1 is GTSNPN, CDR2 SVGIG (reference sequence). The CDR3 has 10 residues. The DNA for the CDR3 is TGTGCCTGGGGGGGGGAGAAAGCTTTCTTT. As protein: CAWGGEKAFF.

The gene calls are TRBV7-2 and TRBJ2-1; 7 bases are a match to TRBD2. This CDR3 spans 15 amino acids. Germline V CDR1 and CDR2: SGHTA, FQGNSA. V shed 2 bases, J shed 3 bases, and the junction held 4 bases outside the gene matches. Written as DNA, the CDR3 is TGTGCCAGCAGCTTAAGCAGCGGGGTCTACAATGAGCAGTTCTTC. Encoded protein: CASSLSSGVYNEQFF.

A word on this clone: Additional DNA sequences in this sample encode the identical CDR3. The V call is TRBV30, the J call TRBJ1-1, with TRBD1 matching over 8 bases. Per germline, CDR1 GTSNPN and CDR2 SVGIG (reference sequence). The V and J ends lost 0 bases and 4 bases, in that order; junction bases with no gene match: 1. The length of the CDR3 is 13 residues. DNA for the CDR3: TGTGCCTGGAGTGTCACAGGGGGCACTGAAGCTTTCTTT. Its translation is CAWSVTGGTEAFF.

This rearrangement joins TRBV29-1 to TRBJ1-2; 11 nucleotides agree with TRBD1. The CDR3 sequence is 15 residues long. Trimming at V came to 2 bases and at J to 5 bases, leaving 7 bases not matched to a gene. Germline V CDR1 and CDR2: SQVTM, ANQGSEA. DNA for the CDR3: TGCAGCGTTGAACCGGACAGGGGGCAAGAGTATGGCTACACCTTC. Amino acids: CSVEPDRGQEYGYTF.

The CDR3: CASSSLQGQLQPQHF. In DNA form, the CDR3 reads TGTGCCAGCAGCTCCTTACAGGGCCAGCTACAGCCCCAGCATTTT. The rearrangement links TRBV7-8 to TRBJ1-5; D may be TRBD1 (6 bases). Germline V gene sequence: CDR1 SGHVS, CDR2 FQNEAQ. The germline V and J ends were trimmed by 4 bases and 7 bases, with 17 bases remaining between them. The CDR3 extends over 15 amino acids.